This T cell receptor (beta chain) is from a study of metastatic and nonmetastatic thyroid tumors. The overall study: Repertoire comparison spanned blood and tumor or nodule tissue of malignant and benign thyroid patients. Points from the study as a whole: Patients with malignant thyroid tumors reportedly had significantly higher TCR beta diversity than those with benign nodules, in blood and tumor.

This clone was seen at least ten times. Its antigen remains unidentified. Authors' data handling: Built for papillary thyroid cancer, a distant-metastasis classifier drew on CDR3 differences across clinicopathological groups. TCRdb reprocessed the PCR reads using MiXCR. The V and J calls, along with clone size, are taken from TCRdb and not from the paper's own processing. Of roughly 93,000 clones in the sample, roughly an eighth are singletons; the top ten hold over 9%. No patient had received any treatment before thyroid surgery. The sequence was collected from a female donor with papillary thyroid cancer or a benign thyroid nodule (not recorded which). Some clones in this sample may be carry-over from other donors' samples. The sample was blood.

This chain's CDR3 is CSAREGGRASGELFF. CDR3 in DNA: TGCAGTGCTAGAGAAGGCGGGAGGGCCAGCGGGGAGCTGTTTTTT. The chain uses TRBV20-1 and TRBJ2-2, with 9 bases lining up with TRBD2. The CDR3 has 15 amino acids. Looked up from germline, CDR1 is DFQATT and CDR2 is SNEGSKA (reference sequence). V dropped 0 bases and J dropped 7; count of bases not matched to a gene: 6.